The T cell receptor (beta chain) described here comes from a study of blood T cell repertoires in COVID-19. Study background: Specimens from acute and convalescent COVID-19 originated in the United States, Italy and Spain. The analysed material was cDNA or gDNA that came from T cells, B-cell-depleted T cells, or PBMCs.

The CDR3 covers 13 residues. V dropped 1 base and J dropped 6 bases, with 5 bases sitting between them. Germline CDR1 is KGHDR and CDR2 is SFDVKD. This clone was detected once. How the authors handled the data: Nucleated cell number was recorded as an estimate derived from reference gene primer amplification. Repertoires were generated with immunoSEQ multiplex PCR, while TCRdb's copy carries only in-frame clones and drops some. V and J calls and clone size are as listed in that table; D and trimming were resolved from the DNA. This table holds about 240,000 clones, roughly 87% found once. The chain recombines TRBV24-1 with TRBJ2-2, with D uncertain. This clonotype originated in a man aged 55 to 70 who had recovered from COVID-19. Source material: peripheral blood. This chain's CDR3 is CATSDFSSGELFF. The CDR3 nucleotides read TGTGCCACCAGTGATTTTTCCTCCGGGGAGCTGTTTTTT.